Each of the 19 T cell receptor beta chains below was sequenced from the same sample in a study of cytomegalovirus exposure and HLA in healthy donors. PCR was performed using 60 Vbeta and 13 Jbeta primers. Some clones are missing from TCRdb's copy, which holds only in-frame ones; the method was immunoSEQ multiplex PCR. Of around 100,000 clones in the sample, roughly two thirds were seen once. Sequenced: PBMCs. All receptors derive from a man aged 35-49 years in good health and CMV-seronegative.

This chain joins TRBV4-1 and TRBJ1-5; D call uncertain. This CDR3 is 15 amino acids long. The V and J ends lost 1 base and 6 bases respectively, with 13 bases between them. Germline assignment: CDR1 MGHRA and CDR2 YSYEKL. In DNA form, the CDR3 reads TGCGCCAGCAGCCAAGTTATTATCGGAGTTCAGCCCCAGCATTTT. Residues: CASSQVIIGVQPQHF.

The chain is built from TRBV15 and TRBJ2-3; no definite D call. The germline V and J ends were trimmed by 0 bases and 5 bases, with 15 bases remaining between them. This CDR3 region has 16 residues. Germline CDR1 is LNHNV and CDR2 is YYDKDF (reference sequence). CDR3 in amino acids: CATSRDVGQSRDTQYF. The CDR3 bases are TGTGCCACCAGCAGAGATGTGGGCCAGTCACGAGATACGCAGTATTTT.

This chain links TRBV7-6 with TRBJ1-1, with a weak D call TRBD1 (5 bases). Germline V gene lookup returns CDR1 SGHVS and CDR2 FNYEAQ. Trimming stripped 3 bases from V and 1 base from J, with 6 bases between. The CDR3 consists of 13 residues. CDR3 sequence (DNA): TGTGCCAGCAGCTTGGGGCGGAACACTGAAGCTTTCTTT. Translated: CASSLGRNTEAFF.

The chain recombines TRBV5-1 with TRBJ1-2, with a weak D call TRBD1 (6 bases). Looked up from germline, CDR1 is SGHRS and CDR2 is YFSETQ. Trimming cost V 3 bases and J 8 bases, with 17 bases left between them. The CDR3 totals 14 residues. CDR3 sequence (DNA): TGCGCCAGCAGCTACAGGGAGGGGTCGGGCGGCTACACCTTC. Its translation: CASSYREGSGGYTF.

The chain has TRBV27 and TRBJ2-3; D remains unclear. The V gene lost 2 bases and the J gene lost 4 bases, with 13 bases spanning the gap. Germline V gene data show CDR1 as MNHEY and CDR2 as SMNVEV (reference sequence). This CDR3 comprises 15 residues. The CDR3 here is CASSLLLEVPDTQYF. The CDR3 DNA reads TGTGCCAGCAGTTTACTCTTAGAGGTCCCAGATACGCAGTATTTT.

This chain connects TRBV6-5 to TRBJ2-7; D unresolved. V dropped 2 bases and J dropped 3 bases, with 8 bases sitting between them. The germline CDR1 and CDR2 sequences are MNHEY and SVGAGI. This CDR3 contains 13 residues. The CDR3 protein is CASSYEQDYEQYF. CDR3 nucleotide sequence: TGTGCCAGCAGTTACGAGCAGGACTACGAGCAGTACTTC.

V and J are TRBV7-9 and TRBJ1-2; 8 positions agree with TRBD1. Per germline, CDR1 SEHNR and CDR2 FQNEAQ (reference sequence). The J segment lost 4 bases and the V segment lost 5 bases, leaving 6 bases of the junction unmatched. The CDR3 contains 14 residues. The CDR3 sequence is CASSGTGGAYGYTF. The CDR3, as DNA: TGTGCCAGCAGCGGTACAGGGGGGGCCTATGGCTACACCTTC.

The gene calls are TRBV9 and TRBJ1-1; 9 nucleotides align to TRBD1. The CDR3 is made up of 13 amino acids. Germline lookup yields CDR1 SGDLS and CDR2 YYNGEE. The junction had 3 bases not matched to a gene; V was cut back by 3 bases and J by 6 bases. The CDR3 DNA sequence: TGTGCCAGCAGCGCCCGACAGGGGGCTGAAGCTTTCTTT. This gives the protein CASSARQGAEAFF. The variable domain in full, with the rest retrieved from reference TRBV9 and TRBJ1-1, is DSGVTQTPKHLITATGQRVTLRCSPRSGDLSVYWYQQSLDQGLQFLIQYYNGEERAKGNILERFSAQQFPDLHSELNLSSLELGDSALYFCASSARQGAEAFFGQGTRLTVV.

CDR3 coding DNA: TGCGCCAGCAGCCCCGACAGGGGTGCTAGCACAGATACGCAGTATTTT. Residues: CASSPDRGASTDTQYF. The rearrangement links TRBV4-3 to TRBJ2-3; 8 nucleotides align to TRBD1. This CDR3 contains 16 residues. V was clipped by 4 bases and J by 0 bases; unmatched bases: 6. The germline gives CDR1 LGHNA, CDR2 YSLEER.

CDR3: CASSPTGGAEAFF. CDR3 bases: TGTGCCAGCAGCCCGACAGGGGGGGCTGAAGCTTTCTTT. The J gene is TRBJ1-1, the V gene TRBV5-8; 9 bases are shared with TRBD1. The germline V gene encodes CDR1 SGHTS and CDR2 YDEGEE. J was trimmed by 6 bases and V by 4 bases; bases with no gene match: 4. CDR3 length equals 13 residues. Full variable domain (remainder filled in from reference TRBV5-8 and TRBJ1-1): EAGVTQSPTHLIKTRGQQATLRCSPISGHTSVYWYQQALGLGLQFLLWYDEGEERNRGNFPPRFSGRQFPNYSSELNVNALELEDSALYLCASSPTGGAEAFFGQGTRLTVV.

The chain employs TRBV10-3 and TRBJ2-7, with a tentative D call TRBD2 (7 bases). V lost 6 bases, J lost 7 bases, and 10 bases lay in between. Germline V gene lookup returns CDR1 ENHRY and CDR2 SYGVKD. The CDR3 sequence is 11 residues long. The CDR3 protein is CAIRGGREQYF. The CDR3, as DNA: TGTGCCATCAGGGGGGGGCGAGAGCAGTACTTC.

The chain is built from TRBV7-8 and TRBJ2-7; 10 bases agree with TRBD2. Germline-derived CDR1 and CDR2 are SGHVS and FQNEAQ. The CDR3 length is 15 residues. J was trimmed by 2 bases and V by 4 bases; bases with no gene match: 5. CDR3: CASSSQRGGTYEQYF. The CDR3 DNA follows: TGTGCCAGCAGCTCCCAGCGGGGGGGCACCTACGAGCAGTACTTC.

The chain is built from TRBV23-1 and TRBJ2-7; TRBD2 aligns across 7 bases. TRBV23-1 is known as an ORF, though its function is uncertain. The CDR3 runs 17 residues. V was clipped by 0 bases and J by 0 bases; unmatched bases: 8. The CDR3 reads CASSQSVMGGSSYEQYF. CDR3 DNA: TGCGCCAGCAGTCAATCGGTAATGGGAGGGAGCTCCTACGAGCAGTACTTC.

The chain combines TRBV28 with TRBJ2-7; 7 bases are shared with TRBD1. V lost 3 bases and J lost 0; bases outside the gene matches: 8. The CDR3 loop spans 16 amino acids. The V gene's germline CDR1 is MDHEN and CDR2 SYDVKM. CDR3 in amino acids: CASSFPGTVRSYEQYF. The CDR3 region has the DNA TGTGCCAGCAGTTTCCCCGGGACAGTCCGCTCCTACGAGCAGTACTTC.

V gene TRBV28 combines with J gene TRBJ2-7, with 9 bases identical to TRBD1. The CDR3 consists of 16 residues. The V and J ends lost 6 bases and 7 bases, in that order; junction bases with no gene match: 16. Germline V lookup: CDR1 MDHEN, CDR2 SYDVKM. The CDR3 sequence: CASRHTPGQGSYEQYF. Written as DNA, the CDR3 is TGTGCCAGCAGACATACCCCGGGACAGGGTTCTTATGAGCAGTACTTC.

The V and J genes are TRBV7-9 and TRBJ1-1; tentative D call: TRBD1 (6 bases). CDR1 and CDR2 from the germline V gene are SEHNR and FQNEAQ (reference sequence). The CDR3 loop spans 15 amino acids. Trimming took off 4 bases at V and 6 bases at J, with 18 bases between the two ends. Here the CDR3 DNA reads TGTGCCAGCAGCTCCACCCTGGGGGCCGGTGCTGAAGCTTTCTTT. This codes for CASSSTLGAGAEAFF.

The V and J genes are TRBV5-1 and TRBJ2-5; D may be TRBD1 (6 bases). V was clipped by 0 bases and J by 3 bases, with 6 bases between them. CDR3 length equals 13 residues. Germline CDR1 SGHRS, CDR2 YFSETQ. In DNA, the CDR3 is TGCGCCAGCAGCTTGGACAGGGAAGAGACCCAGTACTTC. Translating gives CASSLDREETQYF.

This chain connects TRBV5-1 to TRBJ1-2, with D unresolved. Germline V CDR1 and CDR2: SGHRS, YFSETQ. The CDR3 is 14 amino acids. Trimming pared 0 bases from V and 8 bases from J, leaving 14 bases between. In DNA form, the CDR3 reads TGCGCCAGCAGCTTGGTGGGAGGCGGGAGCGGCTACACCTTC. Its protein product is CASSLVGGGSGYTF.

V gene TRBV9 combines with J gene TRBJ1-1; D is perhaps TRBD1 (5 bases). Trimming removed 4 bases at V and 2 bases at J, with 9 bases between. The CDR3 contains 13 residues. Germline V gives CDR1 SGDLS, CDR2 YYNGEE. The CDR3 here is CASSITGNTEAFF. CDR3 nucleotide sequence: TGTGCCAGCAGCATAACAGGCAACACTGAAGCTTTCTTT.